This T cell receptor beta chain is from a study of T-cell memory formation after mild COVID-19 (dated by TCRdb to the early 2020s). In the study overall: Most TCR sequence clusters were specific to one of the two donors. The cohort comprised two young, previously healthy adult volunteers, one female and one male. In two donors, T-cell clones that expanded and contracted after mild COVID-19 were followed by sequencing TCRalpha and TCRbeta repertoires longitudinally.

Study-wide conclusions, independent of this receptor: Contracting CD4+ clones were found mainly in CM and EM memory subsets, while CD8+ clones were enriched in EMRA. SARS-CoV-2 specificity of the second-wave clones peaking on day 37 was not confirmed. Only two mild cases were covered by the study, and larger cohorts that include severe cases with pre-infection samples were considered necessary. Clones contracting from day 15 to 85 had balanced CD4/CD8 phenotypes, while a second wave expanding from day 15 to 37 was biased towards CD4+. Some responding clones were found in pre-infection memory, which suggests that pre-existing cross-reactive memory T cells took part in the SARS-CoV-2 response.

The CDR3 starts with the cysteine, ends with the phenylalanine, and has 17 residues. Only the CDR3 part of the read is kept: 51 bases, read in frame from the first base. CDR1 and CDR2 were assigned from the germline V gene as MGHRA and YSYEKL. These reads were obtained on an Illumina NovaSeq 6000. TCRalpha and TCRbeta cDNA libraries were constructed by 5'RACE with constant-segment primers, with sample barcodes and unique molecular identifiers being introduced. Trizol reagent was used to extract RNA from every sample. Library amplification was performed in two PCR steps, and a second sample barcode and Illumina TruSeq adapters were introduced in the second step. Libraries were sequenced on an Illumina NovaSeq with 2 x 150 bp paired-end reads. Per the original workflow: The reads were demultiplexed and collapsed into UMI-guided consensus sequences using migec v1.2.7. Using mixcr v2.1.11, UMI consensuses were aligned to TRA and TRB V and J templates and then assembled into clonotypes. A clonotype was counted as expanded or contracted only when both edgeR and NoisET called the clonotype significant, with the noise models trained on biological replicates. For edgeR calls, a false discovery rate-adjusted p below 0.01 and a log2 fold-change threshold of 1 were applied. As an exploratory analysis of dynamics, PCA with hierarchical clustering was applied to max-normalized trajectories of the 1000 most abundant clonotypes. Each responding clone was given a CD4 or CD8 phenotype based on the CD4+ and CD8+ repertoires, which had been sequenced separately. TCRdb cleaned the public reads at Q25 with fastp, built clones with MiXCR and kept in-frame beta chains. Every CDR3 protein is listed once, alongside the most common genes and DNA of its rows. The V and J calls shown here were made by TCRdb, not taken from the authors' results. A total of about 260,000 distinct CDR3 sequences appear in this sample, around 15% of them only once. Over 20% of the sample rests with the top ten.

On this clonotype: The antigen it binds to is not known. The junction shows a germline mismatch at one end, possibly a read error.

PBMCs were isolated by Ficoll-Paque density gradient centrifugation. Recombination linked TRBV4-1 to TRBJ1-6, and perhaps TRBD1 as D gene, on 6 matching bases. Sequenced input: PBMCs or a T cell subset sorted from them (not recorded which). The TCR originated in a man aged 18 to 30 who had mild COVID-19 (a few samples of this study predate the infection). The sample titles of this study are shuffled in the database, so cell type and time point are left out; the donor was told from shared clones. The CDR3 sequence is CAISPPQGLPYNSPLHF. The nucleotides are TGCGCCATCAGCCCCCCCCAGGGGTTGCCCTATAATTCACCCCTCCACTTT.